Presented here are 19 T cell receptor beta chains from one specimen sequenced in a study of blood T cell repertoires in COVID-19. Profiled with immunoSEQ multiplex PCR; TCRdb holds only in-frame clones, not every one. The sample carries 650,000 to 800,000 clones, 75% to 90% recorded once. Sequencing was done on a sample of peripheral blood. These receptors came from a woman under 30 with acute or convalescent COVID-19.

The CDR3 protein is CASSPPDREGNEQFF. The CDR3 DNA follows: TGTGCCAGCAGCCCCCCGGACAGGGAGGGCAATGAGCAGTTCTTC. The V call is TRBV28, the J call TRBJ2-1, with a weak D call TRBD1 (8 bases). Germline loops: CDR1 MDHEN, CDR2 SYDVKM. V gave up 6 bases and J gave up 6 bases, with 18 bases separating them. The CDR3 length is 15 residues.

The rearrangement joins TRBV3-1 (or the pseudogene TRBV3-2) to TRBJ1-5; D is perhaps TRBD1 (5 bases). With 5 bases removed from V and 6 bases from J, the gap between germline ends came to 11 bases. This CDR3 has 13 residues. The germline V gene encodes CDR1 LGHDT and CDR2 YNNKEL (reference sequence). CDR3 sequence: CASSFQGGQPQHF. For the CDR3, the DNA is TGTGCCAGCAGCTTTCAGGGCGGTCAGCCCCAGCATTTT.

V usage is TRBV7-6 and J usage is TRBJ1-6; TRBD1 might be the D (6 bases). CDR3 length: 17 residues. V shed 5 bases and J shed 7 bases, with 21 bases lying between them. Germline values: CDR1 SGHVS, CDR2 FNYEAQ. DNA of the CDR3: TGTGCCAGCAGCCAACGATTCTTGCCCGGGACAAATTCACCCCTCCACTTT. Protein sequence: CASSQRFLPGTNSPLHF. The variable domain in full, completed from reference TRBV7-6 and TRBJ1-6, reads GAGVSQSPRYKVTKRGQDVALRCDPISGHVSLYWYRQALGQGPEFLTYFNYEAQQDKSGLPNDRFSAERPEGSISTLTIQRTEQRDSAMYRCASSQRFLPGTNSPLHFGNGTRLTVT.

V and J are TRBV19 and TRBJ1-1; D not resolved. Germline values: CDR1 LNHDA, CDR2 SQIVND (reference sequence). There are 13 residues in the CDR3. Trimming cost V 7 bases and J 4 bases, with 13 bases left between them. CDR3 DNA sequence: TGTGCCAGTATAACCCCCCGCGGCACTGAAGCTTTCTTT. Its protein is CASITPRGTEAFF.

Comment on this clone: Other DNA sequences in the same sample also yield this CDR3. V usage is TRBV30 and J usage is TRBJ1-1; D gene uncertain. Germline V CDR1 and CDR2: GTSNPN, SVGIG (reference sequence). Trimming pared 3 bases from V and 0 bases from J, leaving 8 bases between. The CDR3 spans 13 residues. The DNA for the CDR3 is TGTGCCTGGAGGGGGAGCCTGAACACTGAAGCTTTCTTT. It encodes CAWRGSLNTEAFF.

V usage is TRBV5-4 and J usage is TRBJ1-5; unclear D gene. Germline CDR1 SGHNT, CDR2 YYREEE (reference sequence). Trimming pared 3 bases from V and 7 bases from J, leaving 11 bases between. CDR3 size: 13 residues. The CDR3 DNA is TGTGCCAGCAGCTCAGCGCCGGGGCAGCCCCAGCATTTT. Its translation: CASSSAPGQPQHF.

V usage is TRBV9 and J usage is TRBJ2-1; tentative D call: TRBD2 (6 bases). The V end lost 3 bases, the J end lost 0 bases, and 31 bases lay between the germline ends. Germline V gives CDR1 SGDLS, CDR2 YYNGEE. This CDR3 region has 22 residues. CDR3 sequence reads: CASSGVPRGSDDSPSSYNEQFF. The CDR3 nucleotides are TGTGCCAGCAGCGGGGTACCCCGGGGGAGTGACGACAGCCCCAGCTCCTACAATGAGCAGTTCTTC.

This clone has just one count. The chain couples TRBV24-1 to TRBJ2-1; D uncertain. Germline lookup yields CDR1 KGHDR and CDR2 SFDVKD. V was trimmed by 2 bases and J by 9 bases, leaving 7 bases between them. The length of the CDR3 is 12 residues. The chain's CDR3 is CATSDSPGEQFF. The CDR3 DNA sequence: TGTGCCACCAGTGATTCCCCCGGTGAGCAGTTCTTC.

This clone has a single count. The chain uses TRBV5-1 and TRBJ1-1, with 8 bases lining up with TRBD1. The V gene end was trimmed by 0 bases and the J gene end by 2 bases; junction bases not matched to a gene: 3. There are 15 residues in the CDR3. In germline, CDR1 is SGHRS, CDR2 YFSETQ. The chain's CDR3 is CASSLVDRVNTEAFF. CDR3 nucleotides: TGCGCCAGCAGCTTGGTGGACAGGGTTAACACTGAAGCTTTCTTT. The entire variable domain, with the rest obtained from reference TRBV5-1 and TRBJ1-1, is as follows: KAGVTQTPRYLIKTRGQQVTLSCSPISGHRSVSWYQQTPGQGLQFLFEYFSETQRNKGNFPGRFSGRQFSNSRSEMNVSTLELGDSALYLCASSLVDRVNTEAFFGQGTRLTVV.

The chain carries TRBV12-3 or TRBV12-4 and TRBJ1-1, with D perhaps TRBD1 (6 bases). V was shortened by 5 bases and J by 8 bases, with 15 bases between the two germline ends. This CDR3 comprises 13 residues. CDR3 sequence reads: CASSRTDLWEAFF. The CDR3 region has the DNA TGTGCCAGCAGTCGGACAGACTTGTGGGAAGCTTTCTTT.

The chain links TRBV6-4 to TRBJ2-3, with a possible D match to TRBD2 (5 bases). The germline V gene has CDR1 MRHNA and CDR2 SNTAGT. The CDR3 has 15 amino acids. The V end was cut by 3 bases, the J end by 4 bases, with 14 bases between. CDR3 in DNA: TGTGCCAGCAGTGAAAGAGGGTATAGTTCAGATACGCAGTATTTT. This gives the protein CASSERGYSSDTQYF.

The V gene is TRBV4-1, the J gene TRBJ2-1; 16 bases map to TRBD2. The CDR3 totals 16 residues. Germline-derived CDR1 and CDR2 are MGHRA and YSYEKL. The V and J ends lost 4 bases and 9 bases, in that order; junction bases with no gene match: 6. The CDR3 loop reads CASSPWGTSGGAEQFF. The DNA of the CDR3 is TGCGCCAGCAGCCCCTGGGGGACTAGCGGGGGGGCTGAGCAGTTCTTC.

This chain links TRBV19 with TRBJ1-2, with 7 nucleotides matching TRBD1. V lost 3 bases and J lost 7; bases outside the gene matches: 5. Germline V lookup: CDR1 LNHDA, CDR2 SQIVND (reference sequence). The CDR3 length is 13 residues. This CDR3 is CASSIDRVLGYTF. Written as DNA, the CDR3 is TGTGCCAGTAGTATCGACAGGGTTCTTGGCTACACCTTC.

The CDR3 here is CASSINFRLRYQPQHF. The CDR3 coding sequence is TGTGCCAGTAGTATAAATTTCCGGTTACGGTATCAGCCCCAGCATTTT. The rearrangement uses TRBV19 and TRBJ1-5; no firm D call. The V end lost 2 bases, the J end lost 5 bases, and 16 bases lay between the germline ends. In germline, CDR1 is LNHDA, CDR2 SQIVND (reference sequence). CDR3 length: 16 amino acids.

The chain couples TRBV5-1 to TRBJ2-1; D gene unclear. V lost 4 bases and J lost 8, with 16 bases in between. This CDR3 contains 14 residues. Germline values: CDR1 SGHRS, CDR2 YFSETQ. CDR3 in DNA: TGCGCCAGCAGCCGGGTCAGAACTCCCCATGAGCAGTTCTTC. It encodes CASSRVRTPHEQFF.

In its sample, this clone was seen once. The gene calls are TRBV6-5 and TRBJ1-2, with D perhaps matching TRBD1 (6 bases). The CDR3 has 16 residues. The germline CDR1 and CDR2 sequences are MNHEY and SVGAGI. V dropped 0 bases and J dropped 3 bases, with 14 bases sitting between them. CDR3 region: CASSYSVSRGHYGYTF. In DNA, the CDR3 is TGTGCCAGCAGTTACTCAGTTTCCAGGGGACACTATGGCTACACCTTC.

The chain joins TRBV12-5 to TRBJ1-1; D perhaps matches TRBD1 (6 bases). The V end lost 2 bases, the J end lost 4 bases, and 14 bases lay between the germline ends. CDR3 length: 15 amino acids. CDR1 and CDR2 from the germline V gene are LGHNT and FRNRAP. The CDR3 here is CASGLIQGWGTEAFF. In DNA form, the CDR3 reads TGTGCTAGTGGTTTGATACAGGGTTGGGGCACTGAAGCTTTCTTT.

This clone was seen only once. This sequence joins TRBV18 and TRBJ2-1; 13 bases agree with TRBD2. Germline values: CDR1 KGHSH, CDR2 LQKENI. The CDR3 covers 15 residues. J was trimmed by 7 bases and V by 4 bases; bases with no gene match: 4. CDR3 residues: CASSQTSGGYNEQFF. CDR3 sequence (DNA): TGTGCCAGCTCACAGACTAGCGGGGGGTATAATGAGCAGTTCTTC.

The genes are TRBV21-1 and TRBJ1-3; the DNA was not used to check the table's D call, TRBD1. TRBV21-1 is designated a pseudogene. The CDR3 sequence is 17 residues long. CDR3 loop: CASSKSNLRDRRNTIYF. The CDR3, as DNA: TGTGCCAGCAGCAAATCCAATTTAAGGGACAGACGAAACACCATATATTTT.